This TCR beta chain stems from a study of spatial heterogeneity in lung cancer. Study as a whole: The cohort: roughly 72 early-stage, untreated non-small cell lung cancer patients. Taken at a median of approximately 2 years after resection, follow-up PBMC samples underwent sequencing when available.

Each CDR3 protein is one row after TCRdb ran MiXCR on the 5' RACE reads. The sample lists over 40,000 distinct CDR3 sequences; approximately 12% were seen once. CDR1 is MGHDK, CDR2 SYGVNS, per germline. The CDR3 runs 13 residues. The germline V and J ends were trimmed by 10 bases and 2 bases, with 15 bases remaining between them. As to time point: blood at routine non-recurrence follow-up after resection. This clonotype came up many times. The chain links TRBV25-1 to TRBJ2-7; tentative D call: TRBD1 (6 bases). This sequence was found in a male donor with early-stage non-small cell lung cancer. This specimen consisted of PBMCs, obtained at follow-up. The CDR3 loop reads CATRDRRTYEQYF. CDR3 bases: TGTGCCACCCGAGACAGGCGAACCTACGAGCAGTACTTC.